This T cell receptor (beta chain) stems from a study of beta chain features in type 1 diabetes. V gave up 1 base and J gave up 0 bases, with 9 bases separating them. Germline-derived CDR1 and CDR2 are LGHNA and YNFKEQ. CDR3 size: 15 residues. Isolated RNA was reverse transcribed in full, so expressed TCRB transcripts were sequenced. Sequencing was performed with immunoSEQ multiplex PCR; in TCRdb, only in-frame clones are kept and a portion is missing. The sample consists of a few hundred thousand clones, 10% to 15% of them appearing once. The sample comprised naive CD4+ T cells from blood. The sequence was obtained from a man between 18 and 35 years old in good health. V gene TRBV4-2 combines with J gene TRBJ1-1; no definite D call. CDR3 loop: CASSQGHRLNTEAFF. The CDR3 DNA reads as TGTGCCAGCAGCCAAGGTCACAGATTGAACACTGAAGCTTTCTTT.